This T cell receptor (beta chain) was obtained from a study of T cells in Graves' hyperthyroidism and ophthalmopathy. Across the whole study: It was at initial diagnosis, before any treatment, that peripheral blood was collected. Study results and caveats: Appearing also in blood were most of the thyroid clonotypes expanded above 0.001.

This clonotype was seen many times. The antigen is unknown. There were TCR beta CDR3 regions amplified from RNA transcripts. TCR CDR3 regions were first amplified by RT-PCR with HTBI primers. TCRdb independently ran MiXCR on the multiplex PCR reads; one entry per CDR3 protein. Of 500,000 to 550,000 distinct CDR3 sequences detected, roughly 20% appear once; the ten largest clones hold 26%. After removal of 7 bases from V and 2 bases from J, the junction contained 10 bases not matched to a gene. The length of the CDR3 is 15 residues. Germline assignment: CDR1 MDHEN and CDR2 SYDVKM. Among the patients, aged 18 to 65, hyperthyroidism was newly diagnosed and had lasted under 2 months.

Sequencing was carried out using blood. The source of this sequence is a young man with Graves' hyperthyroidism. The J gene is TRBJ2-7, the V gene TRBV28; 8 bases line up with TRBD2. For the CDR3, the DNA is TGTGCCAGCACCCTCGGGGGGGGAGGCCCCTACGAGCAGTACTTC. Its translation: CASTLGGGGPYEQYF.